This T cell receptor beta chain was sequenced during a study of patients and donors after allogeneic stem cell transplantation. The table lists this clonotype with many counts. TCRdb called the RT-PCR reads again in MiXCR, with one record for every CDR3 protein. The table lists approximately 33,000 distinct CDR3 sequences, around 7% of them singletons, with about 35% in the top ten. What was sequenced was blood, either unsorted or a sorted T cell fraction (not recorded which). This receptor was taken from a human donor who was either an allogeneic HSCT recipient or a stem cell or donor lymphocyte infusion donor (not recorded which). It is not recorded whose cells these are; they may come from a transplant donor.

The CDR3 sequence: CASSRQYLNTEAFF. CDR3 DNA: TGTGCCAGCTCTCGACAATACCTAAACACTGAAGCTTTCTTT. The chain recombines TRBV27 with TRBJ1-1; the D is unclear. Germline V CDR1 and CDR2: MNHEY, SMNVEV (reference sequence). The V gene lost 8 bases and the J gene lost 2 bases, with 15 bases spanning the gap. The CDR3 totals 14 residues.